Here is one T cell receptor beta chain with its context. Antigen: not known. The sample comes from a study of blood T cells in healthy people across ages. Study-wide results and limits: Long-lived donors exceeded aged donors in naive CD4+ cells and diversity.

Sample-barcoded 5' priming and a J-beta primer mix drove a second PCR of roughly 6 to 12 cycles. All samples yielded 3 million or more CDR3-containing paired-end reads. TCRdb re-called the 5' RACE reads with MiXCR, one entry per CDR3 protein. Of almost 1 million distinct CDR3 sequences in the sample, approximately 50% were seen once. There were healthy Caucasian individuals from Russia, aged roughly 6 to 95, serving as donors. At least 5.5 micrograms of total RNA were extracted per sample. V lost 0 bases to trimming and J lost 3 bases, with 14 bases between them. The CDR3 runs 16 residues. Germline-derived CDR1 and CDR2 are SGHKS and YYEKEE (reference sequence).

This receptor was obtained from a woman aged 60-75 years in good health. The material sequenced was blood. The chain links TRBV5-5 to TRBJ2-3; the D gene is possibly TRBD1 (5 bases). Here the CDR3 DNA reads TGTGCCAGCAGCTTGGCCCCGCAGGGTACGACAGATACGCAGTATTTT. Encoded protein: CASSLAPQGTTDTQYF. The variable domain in full, with the rest retrieved from reference TRBV5-5 and TRBJ2-3, is DAGVTQSPTHLIKTRGQQVTLRCSPISGHKSVSWYQQVLGQGPQFIFQYYEKEERGRGNFPDRFSARQFPNYSSELNVNALLLGDSALYLCASSLAPQGTTDTQYFGPGTRLTVL.